Below, one T cell receptor beta chain is given with its context. This clone was observed a handful of times. Its specific antigen is unknown. Qualities for individual bases were not recorded, and no much larger clone is one base off. This entry is derived from a study of blood T cell repertoires in COVID-19 (dated by TCRdb to the early 2020s). Regarding the study in general: Samples covering the acute and convalescent phases of COVID-19 were provided by collaborators in the United States, Italy and Spain. The prospective study material was composed of cDNA or gDNA derived from T cells, B-cell-depleted T cells, or PBMCs. The dataset comprised deeply sampled blood TCRbeta repertoires from subjects exposed to, actively infected with, or recovered from COVID-19. The repertoires were made available in a free public database intended to serve as a resource for research on the immune response to SARS-CoV-2. The samples were drawn from the first 160 participants of the ongoing ImmuneRACE study and from 1,254 subjects provided by 6 global collaborators. Nearly every sample came with metadata listing a de-identified subject ID, COVID-19 status, age in years and sex. Where available, HLA class I and class II types were taken from metadata supplied by the sample provider and were not determined by assay-based typing.

The collaborating institutions used their own protocols to collect whole blood in K2EDTA tubes. For TCRbeta analysis, collaborators shipped samples as frozen whole blood, isolated PBMCs, or DNA extracted from either of those sample types. The paper's findings and limits, for the study overall: The quantity of clinical and demographic metadata differed by source and by participant and was supplied without curation.

TCRbeta CDR3 regions were amplified from genomic DNA by means of the immunoSEQ Assay, a bias-controlled multiplex PCR. In the original analysis: Nucleated cell counts per sample were estimated from amplification of reference gene primers within the assay. Sequence reads were collapsed and filtered to measure the absolute abundance of every unique TCRbeta CDR3 rearrangement. For each sample, productive Simpson clonality was calculated as the square root of Simpson's diversity index across productive rearrangements. This immuneACCESS table, as held by TCRdb, lists in-frame sequences with V and J called but not all clones. Of the missing ones, under half trace to an unresolved V gene in checked studies; the others have no known cause. That table furnishes V, J and clone size, whereas the DNA furnished D and trimming. In all, the sample holds approximately 74,000 clones, and 60% to 80% of those were seen once. About 15% of the sample goes to the ten largest clones.

The germline V gene provides CDR1 LGHNA and CDR2 YSLEER. Here V drops 5 bases and J drops 3 bases, and the junction holds 3 bases not matched to any gene. Measured from the cysteine to the phenylalanine, the CDR3 is 16 residues long. Only the CDR3 region is kept as DNA, spanning 48 bases read in frame from base 1. The sequence derives from a man between 60 and 75 years old with acute or convalescent COVID-19. Sequencing used peripheral blood. The chain was built from TRBV4-3 and TRBJ2-6, with 11 bases matching TRBD1. The DNA reads TGCGCCAGCAGCGGGACAGGGGGGTATGGGGCCAACGTCCTGACTTTC. Its amino acids are CASSGTGGYGANVLTF.